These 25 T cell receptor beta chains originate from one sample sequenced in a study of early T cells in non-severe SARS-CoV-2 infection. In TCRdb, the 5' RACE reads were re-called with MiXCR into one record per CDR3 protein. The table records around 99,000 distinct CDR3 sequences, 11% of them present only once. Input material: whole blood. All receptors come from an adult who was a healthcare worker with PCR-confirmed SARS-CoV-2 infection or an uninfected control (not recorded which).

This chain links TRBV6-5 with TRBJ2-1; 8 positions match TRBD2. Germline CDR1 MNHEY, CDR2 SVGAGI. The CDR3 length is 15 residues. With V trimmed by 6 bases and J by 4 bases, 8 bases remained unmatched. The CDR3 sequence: CASRPGREAYNEQFF. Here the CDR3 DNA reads TGTGCCAGCAGACCGGGGCGGGAGGCGTACAATGAGCAGTTCTTC.

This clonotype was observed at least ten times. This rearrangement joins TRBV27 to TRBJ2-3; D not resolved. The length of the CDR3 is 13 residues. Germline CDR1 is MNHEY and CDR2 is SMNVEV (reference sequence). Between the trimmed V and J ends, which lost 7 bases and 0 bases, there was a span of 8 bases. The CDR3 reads CASTFASTDTQYF. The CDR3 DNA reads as TGTGCCAGCACCTTCGCGAGCACAGATACGCAGTATTTT.

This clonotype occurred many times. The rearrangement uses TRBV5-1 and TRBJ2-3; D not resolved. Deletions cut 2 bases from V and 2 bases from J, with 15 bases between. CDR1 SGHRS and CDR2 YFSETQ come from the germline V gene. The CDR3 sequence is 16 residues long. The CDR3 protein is CASSLAVPGDTDTQYF. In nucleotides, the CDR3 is TGCGCCAGCAGCTTAGCCGTTCCGGGCGACACAGATACGCAGTATTTT.

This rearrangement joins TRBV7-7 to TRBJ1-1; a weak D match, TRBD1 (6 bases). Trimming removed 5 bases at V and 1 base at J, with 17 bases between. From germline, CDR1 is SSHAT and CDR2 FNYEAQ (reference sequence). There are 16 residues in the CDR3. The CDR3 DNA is TGTGCCAGCAGCGCCGAAACGCGGGGGGCGAACACTGAAGCTTTCTTT. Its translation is CASSAETRGANTEAFF.

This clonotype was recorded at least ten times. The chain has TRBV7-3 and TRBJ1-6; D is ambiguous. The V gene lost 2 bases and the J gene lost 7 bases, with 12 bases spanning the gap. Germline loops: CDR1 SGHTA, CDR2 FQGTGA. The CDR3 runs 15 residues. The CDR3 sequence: CASSLSETRNSPLHF. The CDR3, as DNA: TGTGCCAGCAGCTTATCTGAGACTAGAAATTCACCCCTCCACTTT.

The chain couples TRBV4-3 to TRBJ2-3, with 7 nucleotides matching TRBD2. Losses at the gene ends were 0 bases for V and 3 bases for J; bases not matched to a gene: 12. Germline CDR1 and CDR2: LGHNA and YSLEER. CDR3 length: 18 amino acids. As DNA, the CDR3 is TGCGCCAGCAGCCAAGAACTCGGGACTACCGGGAAGACAGATACGCAGTATTTT. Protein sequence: CASSQELGTTGKTDTQYF.

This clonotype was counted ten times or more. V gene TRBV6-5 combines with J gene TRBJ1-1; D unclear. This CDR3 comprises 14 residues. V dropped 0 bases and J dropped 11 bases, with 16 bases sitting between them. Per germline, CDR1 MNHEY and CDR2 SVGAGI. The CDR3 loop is CASSYSGLISMAFF. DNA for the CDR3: TGTGCCAGCAGTTACTCGGGCCTTATAAGCATGGCTTTCTTT.

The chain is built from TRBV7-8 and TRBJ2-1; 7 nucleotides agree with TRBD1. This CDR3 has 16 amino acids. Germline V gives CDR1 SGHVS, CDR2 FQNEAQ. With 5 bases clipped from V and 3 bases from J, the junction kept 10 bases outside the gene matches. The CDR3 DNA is TGTGCCAGCAGCCAGATACAGGGGTTGAGCTACAATGAGCAGTTCTTC. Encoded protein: CASSQIQGLSYNEQFF.

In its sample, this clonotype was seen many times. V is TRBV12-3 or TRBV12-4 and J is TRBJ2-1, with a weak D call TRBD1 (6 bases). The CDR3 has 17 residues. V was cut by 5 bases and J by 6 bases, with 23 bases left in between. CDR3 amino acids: CASSPVGGVSGFNEQFF. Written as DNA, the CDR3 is TGTGCCAGCAGTCCCGTAGGGGGAGTCTCTGGGTTCAATGAGCAGTTCTTC.

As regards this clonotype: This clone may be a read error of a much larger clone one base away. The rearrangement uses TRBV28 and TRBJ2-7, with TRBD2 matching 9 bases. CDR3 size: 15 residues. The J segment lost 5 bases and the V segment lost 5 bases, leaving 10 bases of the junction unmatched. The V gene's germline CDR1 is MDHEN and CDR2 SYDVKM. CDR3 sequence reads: CASSPTAGGGDEQYF. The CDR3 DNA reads TGTGCCAGCAGTCCCACAGCGGGAGGCGGCGACGAGCAGTACTTC. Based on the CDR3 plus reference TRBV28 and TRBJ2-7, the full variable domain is DVKVTQSSRYLVKRTGEKVFLECVQDMDHENMFWYRQDPGLGLRLIYFSYDVKMKEKGDIPEGYSVSREKKERFSLILESASTNQTSMYLCASSPTAGGGDEQYFGPGTRLTVT.

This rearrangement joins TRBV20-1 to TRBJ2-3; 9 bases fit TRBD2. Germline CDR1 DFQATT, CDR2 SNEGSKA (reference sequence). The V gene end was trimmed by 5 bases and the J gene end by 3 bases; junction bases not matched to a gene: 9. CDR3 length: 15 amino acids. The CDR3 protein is CSAWDSGSSTDTQYF. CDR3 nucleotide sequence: TGCAGTGCTTGGGATAGCGGGAGTTCAACAGATACGCAGTATTTT.

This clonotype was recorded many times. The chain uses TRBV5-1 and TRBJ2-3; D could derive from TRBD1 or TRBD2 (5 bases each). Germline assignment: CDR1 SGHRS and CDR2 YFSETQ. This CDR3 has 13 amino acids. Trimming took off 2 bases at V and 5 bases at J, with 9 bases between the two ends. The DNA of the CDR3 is TGCGCCAGCAGCTTTTGGGGGAGAGATACGCAGTATTTT. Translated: CASSFWGRDTQYF.

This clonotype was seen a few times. The CDR3 loop is CASSRGTSGSYEQYF. CDR3 DNA sequence: TGTGCCAGCAGCCGCGGTACTAGCGGGAGTTACGAGCAGTACTTC. This chain joins TRBV4-2 and TRBJ2-7; TRBD2 matches 11 bases. Germline trimming cut 4 bases from V and 4 bases from J; bases unmatched to any gene: 6. The CDR3 is 15 residues long. Germline V gene data show CDR1 as LGHNA and CDR2 as YNFKEQ.

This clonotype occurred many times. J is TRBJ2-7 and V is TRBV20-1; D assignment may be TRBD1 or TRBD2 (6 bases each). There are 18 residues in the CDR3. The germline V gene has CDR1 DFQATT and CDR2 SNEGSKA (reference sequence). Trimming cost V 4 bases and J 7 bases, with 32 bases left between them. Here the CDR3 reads CSAIPGGGWDPDLNEQYF. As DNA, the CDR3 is TGCAGTGCTATTCCCGGAGGGGGATGGGACCCGGACTTGAATGAGCAGTACTTC.

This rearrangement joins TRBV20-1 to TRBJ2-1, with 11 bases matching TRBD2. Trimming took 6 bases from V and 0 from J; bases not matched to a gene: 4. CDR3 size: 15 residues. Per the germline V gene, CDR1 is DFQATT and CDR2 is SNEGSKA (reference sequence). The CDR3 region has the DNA TGCAGTGCCTCCGGACTAGCGGGCTCCTACAATGAGCAGTTCTTC. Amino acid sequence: CSASGLAGSYNEQFF.

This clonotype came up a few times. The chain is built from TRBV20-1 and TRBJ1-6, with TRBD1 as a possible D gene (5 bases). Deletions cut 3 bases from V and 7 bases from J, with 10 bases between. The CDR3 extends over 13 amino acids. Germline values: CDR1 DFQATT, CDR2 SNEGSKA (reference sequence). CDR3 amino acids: CSARAKGNSPLHF. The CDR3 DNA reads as TGCAGTGCTAGGGCCAAGGGGAATTCACCCCTCCACTTT.

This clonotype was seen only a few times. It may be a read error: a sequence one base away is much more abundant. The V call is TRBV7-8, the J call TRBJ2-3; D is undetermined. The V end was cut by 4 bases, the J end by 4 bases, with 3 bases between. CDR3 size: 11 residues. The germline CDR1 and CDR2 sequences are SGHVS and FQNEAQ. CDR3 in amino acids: CASSYADTQYF. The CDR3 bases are TGTGCCAGCAGCTATGCAGATACGCAGTATTTT. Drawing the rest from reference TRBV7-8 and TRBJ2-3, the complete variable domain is GAGVSQSPRYKVAKRGQDVALRCDPISGHVSLFWYQQALGQGPEFLTYFQNEAQLDKSGLPSDRFFAERPEGSVSTLKIQRTQQEDSAVYLCASSYADTQYFGPGTRLTVL.

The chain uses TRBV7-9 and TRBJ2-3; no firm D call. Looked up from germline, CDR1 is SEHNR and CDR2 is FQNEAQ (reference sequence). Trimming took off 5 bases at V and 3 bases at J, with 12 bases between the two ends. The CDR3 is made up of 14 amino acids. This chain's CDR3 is CASSAYSATDTQYF. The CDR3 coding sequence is TGTGCCAGCAGCGCGTACAGTGCAACAGATACGCAGTATTTT.

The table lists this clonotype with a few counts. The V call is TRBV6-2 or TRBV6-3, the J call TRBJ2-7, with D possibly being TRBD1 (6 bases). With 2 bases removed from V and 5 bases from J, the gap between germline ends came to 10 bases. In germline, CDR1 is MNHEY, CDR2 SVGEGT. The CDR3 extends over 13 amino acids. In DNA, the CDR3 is TGTGCCAGCAGTTACATCTACAGGGACGAGCAGTACTTC. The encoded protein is CASSYIYRDEQYF.

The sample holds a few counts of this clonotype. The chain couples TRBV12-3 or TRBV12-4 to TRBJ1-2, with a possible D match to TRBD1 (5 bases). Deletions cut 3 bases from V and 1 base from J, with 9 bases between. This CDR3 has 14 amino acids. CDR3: CASSFRGVNYGYTF. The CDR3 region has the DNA TGTGCCAGCAGTTTCCGGGGGGTTAACTATGGCTACACCTTC.

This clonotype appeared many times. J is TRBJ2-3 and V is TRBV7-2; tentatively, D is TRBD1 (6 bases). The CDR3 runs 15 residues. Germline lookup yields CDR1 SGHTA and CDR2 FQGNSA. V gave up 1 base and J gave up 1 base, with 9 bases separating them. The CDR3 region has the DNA TGTGCCAGCAGCTTAGAGGGGGTTCGCACAGATACGCAGTATTTT. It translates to CASSLEGVRTDTQYF.

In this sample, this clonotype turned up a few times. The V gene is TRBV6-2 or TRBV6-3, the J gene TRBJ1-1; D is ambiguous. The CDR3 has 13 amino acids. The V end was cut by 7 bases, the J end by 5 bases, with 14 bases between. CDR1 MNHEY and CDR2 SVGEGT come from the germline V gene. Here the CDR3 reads CASIQDVETEAFF. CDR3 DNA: TGTGCCAGCATTCAGGATGTGGAGACTGAAGCTTTCTTT.

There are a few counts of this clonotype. The CDR3 here is CASSVAAGTLYEQYF. For the CDR3, the DNA is TGTGCCAGCAGCGTAGCCGCCGGGACGCTCTACGAGCAGTACTTC. The V call is TRBV9, the J call TRBJ2-7; TRBD1 or TRBD2 may be the D gene (5 bases each). From germline, CDR1 is SGDLS and CDR2 YYNGEE. There are 15 residues in the CDR3. Trimming removed 0 bases from V and 3 bases from J, with 13 bases in between.

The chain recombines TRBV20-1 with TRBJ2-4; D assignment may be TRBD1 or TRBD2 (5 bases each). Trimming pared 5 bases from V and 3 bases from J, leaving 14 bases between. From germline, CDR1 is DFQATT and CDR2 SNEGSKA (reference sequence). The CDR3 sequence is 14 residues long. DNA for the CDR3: TGCAGTGCTGGGGACCCGACATACAAAAACATTCAGTACTTC. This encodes CSAGDPTYKNIQYF.

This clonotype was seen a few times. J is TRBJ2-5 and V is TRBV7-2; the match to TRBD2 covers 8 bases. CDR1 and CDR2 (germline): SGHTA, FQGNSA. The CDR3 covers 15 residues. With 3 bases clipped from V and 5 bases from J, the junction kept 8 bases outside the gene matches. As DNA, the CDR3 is TGTGCCAGCAGCTTGGTCGGGAGGGCCTTCGAGACCCAGTACTTC. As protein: CASSLVGRAFETQYF.